A selection of T cell receptor beta chains follows, all from one sample in a study of blood T cell repertoires in COVID-19. Generated by immunoSEQ multiplex PCR, the TCRdb table keeps only in-frame clones and is missing some. The table shows a few hundred thousand clones, with around 82% occurring only once. Sequenced: peripheral blood. Receptor source: a human donor with COVID-19, enrolled during active disease. The donor label of this sample is uncertain. Both conserved end residues are part of each CDR3. D genes are given only for firm matches.

D gene	V gene	J gene	CDR3 protein
TRBD2	TRBV18	TRBJ2-1	CASSPPSGRAAEQFF
-	TRBV28	TRBJ1-5	CASSFLRLQGPIFNQPQHF
-	TRBV2	TRBJ1-1	CASSEIGRAQNTEAFF
-	TRBV12-3/TRBV12-4	TRBJ2-2	CASSFSQGRELFF
-	TRBV14	TRBJ1-1	CASSQARQTEAFF
-	TRBV13	TRBJ2-7	CASSSIAEATYEQYF
TRBD2	TRBV28	TRBJ2-1	CASSLPGLAGSNEQFF
TRBD1	TRBV9	TRBJ2-2	CASSPRTGPNTGELFF
-	TRBV5-5	TRBJ2-3	CASSVESPTDTQYF
TRBD2	TRBV30	TRBJ2-1	CAWSVSSGRQFF
-	TRBV20-1	TRBJ1-1	CSASPGVRTEAFF
-	TRBV27	TRBJ1-3	CASSPGEGRGNTIYF
TRBD1	TRBV7-2	TRBJ1-5	CASSSGTGWDNQPQHF
TRBD1	TRBV19	TRBJ2-2	CASRTGGSTGELFF
TRBD2	TRBV10-3	TRBJ2-3	CAIGSGGSTDTQYF
-	TRBV5-5	TRBJ1-2	CASSLDGANYGYTF
-	TRBV7-7	TRBJ2-5	CASSLGGRGPETQYF
-	TRBV6-5	TRBJ2-7	CASSSPGTSEQYF
TRBD1	TRBV13	TRBJ1-3	CASSPRTGFSGNTIYF
TRBD2	TRBV7-3	TRBJ2-5	CASSLMAGEETQYF
TRBD1	TRBV10-3	TRBJ2-5	CAISDRGGGETQYF
-	TRBV5-1	TRBJ1-4	CASSPQARAGFDEKLFF
-	TRBV9	TRBJ1-4	CASSSPTQGQKLFF
-	TRBV7-3	TRBJ2-3	CASSGAGTSTDTQYF
-	TRBV12-3/TRBV12-4	TRBJ2-5	CASSLAAEETQYF
-	TRBV5-1	TRBJ1-1	CASSPSLGAIAEAFF
-	TRBV9	TRBJ1-1	CASSVLGALNTEAFF
TRBD1	TRBV6-4	TRBJ1-1	CASSVDRGREAFF
-	TRBV11-2	TRBJ2-3	CASSLAIPDTQYF
TRBD1	TRBV9	TRBJ2-1	CASSDQTGGRHEQFF
-	TRBV10-3	TRBJ1-5	CATGRGVVNQPQHF
TRBD1	TRBV18	TRBJ2-1	CASSPGQGGYNEQFF
TRBD1	TRBV18	TRBJ1-3	CASSPGQGFGGNTIYF
-	TRBV18	TRBJ1-1	CASSPFKMGGNTEAFF
TRBD1	TRBV28	TRBJ1-5	CASQGANQPQHF
TRBD1	TRBV5-6	TRBJ1-2	CASSVRDRAYGYTF
-	TRBV5-4	TRBJ1-2	CASSLTASNYGYTF
-	TRBV6-2/TRBV6-3	TRBJ2-7	CASSFSPPVMTYEQYF
-	TRBV4-2	TRBJ1-2	CASSRRGANYGYTF
-	TRBV21-1	TRBJ2-3	CASRPGGSGRTTDTQYF
TRBD1	TRBV5-1	TRBJ1-1	CASRATGVGAFF
TRBD1	TRBV28	TRBJ1-1	CASSPHRGPDSEAFF
TRBD2	TRBV7-2	TRBJ2-1	CASSVYRGLAGVRNEQFF
TRBD1	TRBV19	TRBJ1-5	CASSYADRGYSNQPQHF
-	TRBV7-3	TRBJ2-1	CASSPSGGIQNEQFF
-	TRBV19	TRBJ1-4	CASSFMSGQWTATNEKLFF
-	TRBV10-3	TRBJ1-1	CAIGRENTEAFF